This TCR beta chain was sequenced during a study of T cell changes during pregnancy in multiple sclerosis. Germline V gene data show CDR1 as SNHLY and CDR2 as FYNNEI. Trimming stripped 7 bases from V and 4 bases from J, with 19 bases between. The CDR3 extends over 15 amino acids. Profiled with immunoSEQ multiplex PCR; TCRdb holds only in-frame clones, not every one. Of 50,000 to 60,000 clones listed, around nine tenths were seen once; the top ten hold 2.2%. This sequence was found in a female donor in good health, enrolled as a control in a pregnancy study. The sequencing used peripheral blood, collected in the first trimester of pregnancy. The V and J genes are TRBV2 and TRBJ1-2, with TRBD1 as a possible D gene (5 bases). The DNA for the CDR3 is TGTGCCAGCAAGAGTGGGCAGGGCCCCTCCTATGGCTACACCTTC. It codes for CASKSGQGPSYGYTF.